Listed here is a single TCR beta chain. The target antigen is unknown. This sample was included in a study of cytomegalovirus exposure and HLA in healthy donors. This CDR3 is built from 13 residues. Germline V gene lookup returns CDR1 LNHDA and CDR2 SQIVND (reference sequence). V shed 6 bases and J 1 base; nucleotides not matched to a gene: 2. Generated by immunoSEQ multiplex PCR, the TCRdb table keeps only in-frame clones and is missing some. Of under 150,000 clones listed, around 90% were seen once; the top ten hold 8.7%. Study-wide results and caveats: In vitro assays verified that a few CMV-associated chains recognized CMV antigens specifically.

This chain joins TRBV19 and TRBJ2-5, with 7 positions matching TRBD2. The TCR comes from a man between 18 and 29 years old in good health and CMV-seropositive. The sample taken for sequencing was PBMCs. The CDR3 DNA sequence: TGTGCCAGTAGCCCTAGCGGCCAAGAGACCCAGTACTTC. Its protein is CASSPSGQETQYF.